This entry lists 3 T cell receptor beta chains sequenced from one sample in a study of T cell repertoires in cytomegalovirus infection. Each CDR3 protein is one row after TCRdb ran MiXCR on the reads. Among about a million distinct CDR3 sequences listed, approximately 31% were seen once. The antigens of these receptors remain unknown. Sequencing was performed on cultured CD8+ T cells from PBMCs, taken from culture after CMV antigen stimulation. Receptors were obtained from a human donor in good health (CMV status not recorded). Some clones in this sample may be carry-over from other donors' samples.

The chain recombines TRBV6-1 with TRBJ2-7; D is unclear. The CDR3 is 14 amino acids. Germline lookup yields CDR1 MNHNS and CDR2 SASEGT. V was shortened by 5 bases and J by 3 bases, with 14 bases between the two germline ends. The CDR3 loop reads CASSLRGAHYEQYV. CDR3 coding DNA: TGTGCCAGCAGTTTGCGAGGAGCCCACTACGAGCAGTACGTC.

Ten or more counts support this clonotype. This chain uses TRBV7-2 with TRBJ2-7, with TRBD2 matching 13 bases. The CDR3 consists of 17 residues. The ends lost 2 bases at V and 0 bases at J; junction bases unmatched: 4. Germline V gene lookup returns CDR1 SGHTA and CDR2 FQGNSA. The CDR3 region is CASSLKLAGGYSYEQYF. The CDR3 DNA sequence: TGTGCCAGCAGCTTAAAACTAGCGGGGGGGTACTCCTACGAGCAGTACTTC.

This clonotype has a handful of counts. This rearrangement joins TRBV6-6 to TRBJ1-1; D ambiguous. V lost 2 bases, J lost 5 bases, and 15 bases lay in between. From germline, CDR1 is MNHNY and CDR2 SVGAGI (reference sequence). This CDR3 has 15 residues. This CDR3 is CASSYGRGLGTEAFF. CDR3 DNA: TGTGCCAGCAGTTACGGGCGGGGATTGGGAACTGAAGCTTTCTTT.